This TCR beta chain was sequenced during a study of blood T cell repertoires in COVID-19. CDR3 size: 18 residues. Germline V lookup: CDR1 SGHRS, CDR2 YFSETQ. V lost 0 bases and J lost 0, with 13 bases in between. The table came from immunoSEQ multiplex PCR; TCRdb's copy has only in-frame clones and leaves some out. In the table there are 130,000 to 150,000 clones, roughly 80% of which are singletons. Worth noting for this clone: Other DNA variants within this sample encode the same CDR3.

Source material: PBMCs or T cells enriched from blood (not recorded which). This sequence originates from a man aged 45-65 years who had recovered from COVID-19. The chain uses TRBV5-1 and TRBJ2-6, with D perhaps matching TRBD1 (6 bases). In DNA, the CDR3 is TGCGCCAGCAGCTTGGTTACAGGGCCCAGCTCTGGGGCCAACGTCCTGACTTTC. Protein product: CASSLVTGPSSGANVLTF.